Listed here are 23 T cell receptor beta chains from one sample, sequenced in a study of blood T cell repertoires in COVID-19. Measured with immunoSEQ multiplex PCR; TCRdb has only the in-frame clones, and not every one. Here the sample spans some 220,000 clones, less than 90% being singletons. Specimen: peripheral blood. The receptor source for this set is an older woman who had recovered from COVID-19.

J is TRBJ1-5 and V is TRBV19, with D possibly being TRBD1 (5 bases). The CDR3 is made up of 13 amino acids. Germline CDR1 is LNHDA and CDR2 is SQIVND (reference sequence). The germline V and J ends were trimmed by 6 bases and 7 bases, with 13 bases remaining between them. The CDR3: CASRLQVSQPQHF. CDR3 coding DNA: TGTGCCAGTAGATTACAGGTATCCCAGCCCCAGCATTTT.

The rearrangement uses TRBV25-1 and TRBJ1-1, with a possible D match to TRBD1 (6 bases). CDR1 and CDR2 from the germline V gene are MGHDK and SYGVNS. Trimming took off 6 bases at V and 1 base at J, with 9 bases between the two ends. The CDR3 has 13 residues. In DNA form, the CDR3 reads TGTGCCAGCAGCCCAGGGGCGAACACTGAAGCTTTCTTT. Translating it yields CASSPGANTEAFF.

In DNA form, the CDR3 reads TGTGCCACCAGCAAATGGACAGGGGACTATAATTCACCCCTCCACTTT. Its translation is CATSKWTGDYNSPLHF. The chain is built from TRBV15 and TRBJ1-6, with 9 bases matching TRBD1. The CDR3 sequence is 16 residues long. Trimming cost V 4 bases and J 3 bases; bases outside gene matches: 4. The germline V gene encodes CDR1 LNHNV and CDR2 YYDKDF (reference sequence).

V is TRBV11-3 and J is TRBJ1-5; TRBD1 agrees at 7 bases. V lost 5 bases and J lost 6; bases outside the gene matches: 10. Per germline, CDR1 SGHNT and CDR2 YENEEA. This CDR3 is 15 amino acids long. The CDR3, as DNA: TGTGCCAGCAGCCAAGGGGGCAGGAGGGGTCAGCCCCAGCATTTT. Its protein is CASSQGGRRGQPQHF.

The chain couples TRBV6-5 to TRBJ1-5, with no clear D. V lost 5 bases to trimming and J lost 7 bases, with 9 bases between them. CDR1 and CDR2 from the germline V gene are MNHEY and SVGAGI. The CDR3 runs to 12 residues. In DNA form, the CDR3 reads TGTGCCAGCAGTCGGGATTGGCAGCCCCAGCATTTT. Translated: CASSRDWQPQHF.

The gene calls are TRBV12-3 or TRBV12-4 and TRBJ2-7, with D possibly matching TRBD2 (6 bases). V lost 6 bases and J lost 3, with 12 bases in between. The CDR3 contains 13 residues. The chain's CDR3 is CASSPGGIYEQYF. The DNA of the CDR3 is TGTGCCAGCAGCCCCGGAGGGATCTACGAGCAGTACTTC.

The genes are TRBV7-8 and TRBJ2-3, with 10 bases lining up with TRBD2. With 5 bases clipped from V and 5 bases from J, the junction kept 10 bases outside the gene matches. This CDR3 has 16 amino acids. Germline V gives CDR1 SGHVS, CDR2 FQNEAQ. The CDR3 DNA is TGTGCCAGCAGCGCACTAGCGGGGCTCCAACGAGATACGCAGTATTTT. Residues: CASSALAGLQRDTQYF.

Here the CDR3 reads CASSIRRNYEQYF. As DNA, the CDR3 is TGTGCCAGTAGTATTCGGCGGAATTACGAGCAGTACTTC. The chain carries TRBV19 and TRBJ2-7; no clear D. Germline V gene data show CDR1 as LNHDA and CDR2 as SQIVND (reference sequence). Deletions cut 3 bases from V and 4 bases from J, with 10 bases between. The CDR3 is 13 amino acids.

CDR3 protein: CASSQLAGGQNEQFF. The CDR3 coding sequence is TGTGCCAGCAGTCAACTAGCGGGGGGGCAAAATGAGCAGTTCTTC. The rearrangement uses TRBV7-2 and TRBJ2-1; 13 nucleotides line up with TRBD2. The germline CDR1 and CDR2 sequences are SGHTA and FQGNSA. With 6 bases clipped from V and 7 bases from J, the junction kept 6 bases outside the gene matches. The CDR3 runs to 15 residues.

DNA of the CDR3: TGTGCCAGCAGCCGGGACAGGGGGCTTGAAAAACTGTTTTTT. It yields the protein CASSRDRGLEKLFF. This chain joins TRBV4-2 and TRBJ1-4; the match to TRBD1 covers 12 bases. The CDR3 has 14 amino acids. CDR1 and CDR2 from the germline V gene are LGHNA and YNFKEQ. V gave up 4 bases and J gave up 7 bases; unmatched junction bases: 1.

In this sample, this clone turned up once. J is TRBJ1-6 and V is TRBV13, with a weak D call TRBD1 (5 bases). Per the germline V gene, CDR1 is PRHDT and CDR2 is FYEKMQ (reference sequence). V gave up 2 bases and J gave up 8 bases, with 16 bases separating them. The CDR3 consists of 16 residues. CDR3 amino acids: CASSLLRETVDSPLHF. The CDR3, as DNA: TGTGCCAGCAGCTTACTACGGGAGACAGTGGATTCACCCCTCCACTTT.

This chain connects TRBV9 to TRBJ2-2, with D tentatively TRBD2 (5 bases). The CDR3 totals 16 residues. Germline values: CDR1 SGDLS, CDR2 YYNGEE. Between the trimmed V and J ends, which lost 3 bases and 2 bases, there was a span of 14 bases. CDR3: CASSGRTGINTGELFF. CDR3 DNA: TGTGCCAGCAGCGGGAGGACCGGGATCAACACCGGGGAGCTGTTTTTT.

This clone showed up many times. The sample has other DNA sequences that encode this CDR3 too. The chain combines TRBV14 with TRBJ1-6; D ambiguous. The CDR3 is 14 residues long. Germline V CDR1 and CDR2: SGHDN, FVKESK. With 1 base removed from V and 8 bases from J, the gap between germline ends came to 9 bases. For the CDR3, the DNA is TGTGCCAGCAGCCAAGGGAGGGAGTATTCACCCCTCCACTTT. Protein sequence: CASSQGREYSPLHF.

The chain joins TRBV23-1 to TRBJ1-1; D is unresolved. TRBV23-1 is assigned to the ORF class and has an uncertain function. The V end lost 0 bases, the J end lost 5 bases, and 7 bases lay between the germline ends. CDR3 size: 13 residues. This CDR3 is CASSQSRVTEAFF. The CDR3, as DNA: TGCGCCAGCAGTCAATCGAGGGTAACTGAAGCTTTCTTT.

The J gene is TRBJ1-1, the V gene TRBV6-5, with D maybe TRBD1 (6 bases). The ends were cut back, 5 bases at V and 4 bases at J, with 14 bases in the middle. The CDR3 is 14 amino acids. CDR1 is MNHEY, CDR2 SVGAGI, per germline. The CDR3 here is CASSPRTDSTEAFF. CDR3 nucleotides: TGTGCCAGCAGTCCCCGGACAGACTCCACTGAAGCTTTCTTT.

The chain joins TRBV30 to TRBJ2-7, with TRBD1 as a possible D gene (6 bases). Germline CDR1 GTSNPN, CDR2 SVGIG (reference sequence). The CDR3 is 11 residues long. V was cut by 2 bases and J by 7 bases, with 9 bases left in between. The CDR3 nucleotides are TGTGCCTGGAGTTTAGACAGGGAGCAGTACTTC. This translates into CAWSLDREQYF.

The J gene is TRBJ1-2, the V gene TRBV10-3; 9 nucleotides match TRBD1. The CDR3 is made up of 13 amino acids. The V and J ends lost 3 bases and 9 bases, in that order; junction bases with no gene match: 5. The germline CDR1 and CDR2 sequences are ENHRY and SYGVKD. Written as DNA, the CDR3 is TGTGCCATCAGTGACTCACAGGGGGCGAGCTACACCTTC. The encoded protein is CAISDSQGASYTF.

V usage is TRBV6-5 and J usage is TRBJ2-5; D is uncertain. CDR1 MNHEY and CDR2 SVGAGI come from the germline V gene. The CDR3 runs to 14 residues. Trimming stripped 4 bases from V and 4 bases from J, with 13 bases between. CDR3 DNA: TGTGCCAGCAGTTCCGCCGACTCCGGAGAGACCCAGTACTTC. Its translation is CASSSADSGETQYF.

This rearrangement joins TRBV7-9 to TRBJ2-7; 9 bases align to TRBD1. The CDR3 extends over 14 amino acids. After removal of 5 bases from V and 2 bases from J, the junction contained 4 bases not matched to a gene. CDR1 SEHNR and CDR2 FQNEAQ come from the germline V gene (reference sequence). The CDR3 loop is CASSPRQGAYEQYF. DNA for the CDR3: TGTGCCAGCAGCCCCAGACAGGGGGCCTACGAGCAGTACTTC.

This CDR3 reads CASSGASGLAGTYEQYF. Here the CDR3 DNA reads TGCGCCAGCAGTGGCGCGTCGGGACTAGCAGGTACCTACGAGCAGTACTTC. The chain carries TRBV10-2 and TRBJ2-7; 9 bases are shared with TRBD2. The germline V gene encodes CDR1 WSHSY and CDR2 SAAADI. The V and J ends lost 4 bases and 2 bases, in that order; junction bases with no gene match: 12. The CDR3 is 17 residues long.

V usage is TRBV7-2 and J usage is TRBJ2-7, with TRBD2 as a possible D gene (6 bases). Trimming stripped 4 bases from V and 3 bases from J, with 13 bases between. CDR3 length: 14 residues. Germline lookup yields CDR1 SGHTA and CDR2 FQGNSA. CDR3 sequence reads: CASSSTPGVYEQYF. CDR3 in DNA: TGTGCCAGCAGCTCGACCCCGGGAGTCTACGAGCAGTACTTC.

In this sample, this clone turned up many times. The chain couples TRBV6-1 to TRBJ2-7, with unresolved D. CDR3 length: 14 amino acids. Between the trimmed V and J ends, which lost 0 bases and 4 bases, there was a span of 10 bases. Germline V CDR1 and CDR2: MNHNS, SASEGT. The CDR3 DNA reads TGTGCCAGCAGTGAAGCGCCCATCCTATACGAGCAGTACTTC. The encoded protein is CASSEAPILYEQYF.

The chain recombines TRBV11-2 with TRBJ2-1; D possibly corresponds to TRBD1 (6 bases). Trimming took 3 bases from V and 2 from J, leaving 8 bases between them. The CDR3 spans 14 residues. The germline V gene has CDR1 SGHAT and CDR2 FQNNGV. The DNA of the CDR3 is TGTGCCAGCAGCTTCGGGACAACCTACAATGAGCAGTTCTTC. Protein sequence: CASSFGTTYNEQFF.